Below, 4 T cell receptor beta chains from the same sample are listed, as sequenced in a study of Graves' ophthalmopathy and Graves' hyperthyroidism. Scientists amplified the TCR beta CDR3 regions from RNA transcripts. The authors performed first-round RT-PCR with HTBI primers and then a second-round multiplex PCR. TCRdb passed the multiplex PCR reads through MiXCR, listing each CDR3 protein once. The data contain around 1.1 million distinct CDR3 sequences, about two fifths of them singletons. The source material was peripheral blood or thyroid tissue (not recorded which). The receptors come from an adult man with Graves' hyperthyroidism.

With respect to this clonotype: The missing conserved phenylalanine or tryptophan at the end of this CDR3 makes a read error likely. The DNA is omitted, as the CDR3 cannot be located on it reliably, and the CDR3 follows TCRdb's listing. The chain combines TRBV10-3 with TRBJ1-2. Germline V CDR1 and CDR2: ENHRY, SYGVKD. The CDR3 spans 9 residues, counting both ends. The CDR3 protein is CAISESTQG.

The chain recombines TRBV20-1 with TRBJ1-5, with D possibly matching TRBD1 (6 bases). V lost 6 bases to trimming and J lost 0 bases, with 18 bases between them. This CDR3 is 16 amino acids long. The germline V gene encodes CDR1 DFQATT and CDR2 SNEGSKA (reference sequence). CDR3 protein: CSAIKDRLNSNQPQHF. The CDR3 nucleotides read TGCAGTGCGATTAAGGACAGACTAAATAGCAATCAGCCCCAGCATTTT.

This clonotype was seen more than once but under ten times. This chain connects TRBV7-2 to TRBJ2-7; D not resolved. Per germline, CDR1 SGHTA and CDR2 FQGNSA. The CDR3 runs to 16 residues. V lost 4 bases to trimming and J lost 2 bases, with 18 bases between them. This chain's CDR3 is CASSSQVGKGPYEQYF. In DNA form, the CDR3 reads TGTGCCAGCAGCTCCCAGGTAGGGAAAGGGCCCTACGAGCAGTACTTC.

This clonotype was seen a handful of times. V and J are TRBV20-1 and TRBJ2-7, with D tentatively TRBD1 (6 bases). The V gene lost 2 bases and the J gene lost 1 base, with 9 bases spanning the gap. Per germline, CDR1 DFQATT and CDR2 SNEGSKA (reference sequence). This CDR3 contains 13 residues. CDR3 sequence: CSARKTGSYEQYF. In DNA form, the CDR3 reads TGCAGTGCTAGAAAGACAGGTTCCTACGAGCAGTACTTC.